This T cell receptor (beta chain) was sequenced in a study of cytotoxic CD8 clonotypes in ibrutinib-treated CLL. Background on the study: Sample averages reached hundreds of thousands of productive templates and some 86,000 productive rearrangements.

Only a few counts were recorded for this clone. Target depth was 1 in 200,000 to 1 in 1 million T cells, about 10x per clonotype. Some clones are missing from TCRdb's copy, which holds only in-frame ones; the method was immunoSEQ multiplex PCR. The repertoire has approximately 50,000 clones, roughly 76% of them found once; the top ten carry around 13%. This CDR3 spans 12 amino acids. The germline gives CDR1 SNHLY, CDR2 FYNNEI. V shed 6 bases and J shed 10 bases, with 10 bases lying between them. J is TRBJ1-6 and V is TRBV2, with D tentatively TRBD1 (5 bases). Here the sequenced sample was PBMCs, taken after 12 months of ibrutinib treatment. This TCR was recovered from a human donor with chronic lymphocytic leukemia. The CDR3 sequence: CASRTVTSPLHF. The CDR3, as DNA: TGTGCCAGCAGGACAGTTACCTCACCCCTCCACTTT.